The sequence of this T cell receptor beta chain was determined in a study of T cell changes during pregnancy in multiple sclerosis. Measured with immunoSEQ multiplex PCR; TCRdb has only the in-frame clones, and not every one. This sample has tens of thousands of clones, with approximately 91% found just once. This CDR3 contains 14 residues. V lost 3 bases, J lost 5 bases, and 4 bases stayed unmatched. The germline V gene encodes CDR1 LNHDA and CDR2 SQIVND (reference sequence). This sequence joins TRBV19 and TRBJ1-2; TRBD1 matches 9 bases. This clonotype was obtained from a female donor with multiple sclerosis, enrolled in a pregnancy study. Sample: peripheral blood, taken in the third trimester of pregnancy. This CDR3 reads CASSINRGRYGYTF. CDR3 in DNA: TGTGCCAGTAGTATCAACAGGGGGCGTTATGGCTACACCTTC.